The clone carrying this T cell receptor (beta chain) showed up just a few times. What it binds is not known. Trimming shortened V by 0 bases and J by 4 bases, and 4 bases separated the two germline ends. The length of the CDR3 is 13 residues. CDR1 MDHEN and CDR2 SYDVKM come from the germline V gene. This specimen comes from a study of STAT5B mutations in CD4+ large granular lymphocyte leukemia. Findings of the study overall: Without HLA matching, higher CD4+ than CD8+ T-LGLL clonality could reflect small sample size. No patients shared main leukemic clonotypes, though about 24% appeared at low frequency elsewhere. 8/27 top patient clones versus 2/35 control clones were TRBV06-family.

Sequencing was at survey level. The assay was immunoSEQ multiplex PCR, and TCRdb's table has in-frame clones only and misses some. In the table there are about 30,000 clones, approximately 81% of which are singletons. Sequences were obtained from CD4+ T cells from blood buffy coats. The chain uses TRBV28 and TRBJ1-5; no clear D gene. This clonotype was sampled from a human donor in good health. The CDR3 region has the DNA TGTGCCAGCAGTTTATGGGGAAATCAGCCCCAGCATTTT. The encoded protein is CASSLWGNQPQHF.